These 30 T cell receptor beta chains were sequenced from one sample in a study of T cells after yellow fever vaccination. One entry per CDR3 protein, called by TCRdb with MiXCR from the 5' RACE reads. Found here are 250,000 to 350,000 distinct CDR3 sequences, about 6.6% of them singletons; the top ten hold about a sixth. The starting material was PBMCs, obtained roughly seven weeks after the first yellow fever vaccination. These receptors came from a young man who received the YFV17D yellow fever vaccine.

This clonotype was detected many times. The rearrangement uses TRBV12-3 or TRBV12-4 and TRBJ2-4; D is unclear. CDR3 length: 14 residues. Trimming took 1 base from V and 2 from J, leaving 6 bases between them. As DNA, the CDR3 is TGTGCCAGCAGTTTAGGGCAGTCCAAAAACATTCAGTACTTC. This sequence encodes CASSLGQSKNIQYF.

This clonotype was observed many times. V is TRBV25-1 and J is TRBJ1-2; 9 bases match TRBD1. The CDR3 has 13 residues. CDR1 is MGHDK and CDR2 is SYGVNS in the germline V gene. After removal of 2 bases from V and 6 bases from J, the junction contained 1 base not matched to a gene. The CDR3 region is CASSETGGNGYTF. CDR3 bases: TGTGCCAGCAGTGAAACAGGGGGCAATGGCTACACCTTC.

This clonotype came up a few times. The rearrangement links TRBV6-1 to TRBJ1-2, with TRBD1 identical over 7 bases. V was pared by 5 bases and J by 0 bases, with 9 bases of the junction left unmatched. Looked up from germline, CDR1 is MNHNS and CDR2 is SASEGT. The CDR3 has 16 residues. This CDR3 reads CASSRQGGIANYGYTF. CDR3 nucleotides: TGTGCCAGCAGTAGACAGGGAGGAATAGCTAACTATGGCTACACCTTC.

This clonotype was seen only a few times. The rearrangement uses TRBV7-3 and TRBJ2-3; the match to TRBD1 covers 9 bases. The CDR3 length is 15 residues. After removal of 6 bases from V and 2 bases from J, the junction contained 6 bases not matched to a gene. Germline V gene data show CDR1 as SGHTA and CDR2 as FQGTGA. CDR3 amino acids: CASSFTGGITDTQYF. In nucleotides, the CDR3 is TGTGCCAGCAGTTTTACAGGGGGCATCACAGATACGCAGTATTTT. The full variable domain, completed using reference TRBV7-3 and TRBJ2-3, is GAGVSQTPSNKVTEKGKYVELRCDPISGHTALYWYRQSLGQGPEFLIYFQGTGAADDSGLPNDRFFAVRPEGSVSTLKIQRTERGDSAVYLCASSFTGGITDTQYFGPGTRLTVL.

This clonotype was seen a few times. This chain uses TRBV7-2 with TRBJ1-4; the D gene is possibly TRBD1 (5 bases). CDR1 is SGHTA and CDR2 is FQGNSA in the germline V gene. With 8 bases removed from V and 4 bases from J, the gap between germline ends came to 11 bases. The CDR3 is 13 residues long. Here the CDR3 DNA reads TGTGCCAGCGGGGCAGCACGTAATGAAAAACTGTTTTTT. Protein product: CASGAARNEKLFF. Combining the CDR3 with reference TRBV7-2 and TRBJ1-4 gives the whole variable domain GAGVSQSPSNKVTEKGKDVELRCDPISGHTALYWYRQSLGQGLEFLIYFQGNSAPDKSGLPSDRFSAERTGGSVSTLTIQRTQQEDSAVYLCASGAARNEKLFFGSGTQLSVL.

This clonotype was seen a handful of times. The gene calls are TRBV9 and TRBJ2-1; D is perhaps TRBD1 or TRBD2 (6 bases each). V lost 0 bases and J lost 7, with 17 bases in between. This CDR3 contains 16 residues. The germline V gene has CDR1 SGDLS and CDR2 YYNGEE. The DNA for the CDR3 is TGTGCCAGCAGCGTAGTACCGGGGGCATCAGGAAATGAGCAGTTCTTC. Protein product: CASSVVPGASGNEQFF.

The table lists this clonotype with a few counts. The chain combines TRBV20-1 with TRBJ2-7, with D perhaps matching TRBD1 (5 bases). The V and J ends lost 3 bases and 4 bases respectively, with 13 bases between them. From germline, CDR1 is DFQATT and CDR2 SNEGSKA (reference sequence). This CDR3 contains 13 residues. The CDR3 bases are TGCAGTGCTAGGGTGCAGGGATGGTACGAGCAGTACTTC. Protein sequence: CSARVQGWYEQYF.

This clonotype was seen a few times. V and J are TRBV5-1 and TRBJ2-2; D might be TRBD1 (6 bases). The CDR3 loop spans 14 amino acids. V lost 4 bases, J lost 4 bases, and 11 bases lay in between. The germline V gene encodes CDR1 SGHRS and CDR2 YFSETQ. The CDR3 here is CASSDGQTTGELFF. In DNA form, the CDR3 reads TGCGCCAGCAGCGATGGACAGACCACCGGGGAGCTGTTTTTT.

This clonotype appeared many times. V and J are TRBV12-3 or TRBV12-4 and TRBJ2-1; 7 positions match TRBD2. Trimming removed 4 bases from V and 8 bases from J; junction bases left unmatched: 2. The CDR3 is 12 amino acids. DNA of the CDR3: TGTGCCAGCAGTTGGGGGGGGGATGAGCAGTTCTTC. Its translation: CASSWGGDEQFF.

The chain employs TRBV7-2 and TRBJ2-3; TRBD2 agrees at 7 bases. The V gene end was trimmed by 3 bases and the J gene end by 0 bases; junction bases not matched to a gene: 9. Germline CDR1 is SGHTA and CDR2 is FQGNSA. CDR3 size: 17 residues. In DNA, the CDR3 is TGTGCCAGCAGCTTCCTTTATTGGCGGGGGAGCACAGATACGCAGTATTTT. Protein product: CASSFLYWRGSTDTQYF.

The table lists this clonotype with a few counts. The junction departs from germline at one end; a sequencing error may be responsible. V is TRBV20-1 and J is TRBJ2-3; TRBD2 agrees at 8 bases. This CDR3 contains 16 residues. Germline V CDR1 and CDR2: DFQATT, SNEGSKA (reference sequence). The CDR3 DNA reads as TGCTGTGCTACCCCCCGGGGTAGCGGGGAACCAGATACGCAGTATTTT. Its protein is CCATPRGSGEPDTQYF.

The chain links TRBV20-1 to TRBJ1-6, with D maybe TRBD1 (5 bases). CDR3 length: 17 residues. CDR1 DFQATT and CDR2 SNEGSKA come from the germline V gene (reference sequence). V shed 1 base and J shed 4 bases, with 17 bases lying between them. CDR3 protein: CSARGGRSGSYNSPLHF. In DNA form, the CDR3 reads TGCAGTGCTAGAGGGGGGAGAAGCGGGTCGTATAATTCACCCCTCCACTTT.

There are many counts of this clonotype. This chain joins TRBV5-1 and TRBJ2-3; D tentatively fits TRBD1 or TRBD2 (5 bases each). Per germline, CDR1 SGHRS and CDR2 YFSETQ. The CDR3 is 15 residues long. The V gene lost 0 bases and the J gene lost 4 bases, with 12 bases spanning the gap. The CDR3 is CASSLATGPADTQYF. CDR3 DNA: TGCGCCAGCAGCTTGGCCACGGGGCCCGCAGATACGCAGTATTTT.

This chain links TRBV20-1 with TRBJ2-3, with D perhaps assigned TRBD1 or TRBD2 (5 bases each). This CDR3 comprises 15 residues. Per the germline V gene, CDR1 is DFQATT and CDR2 is SNEGSKA (reference sequence). V gave up 5 bases and J gave up 7 bases, with 22 bases separating them. This CDR3 reads CSAWGRTLIPYTQYF. In DNA, the CDR3 is TGCAGTGCTTGGGGACGGACCTTAATCCCTTATACGCAGTATTTT.

This rearrangement joins TRBV28 to TRBJ2-1; D gene uncertain. This CDR3 comprises 12 residues. V was clipped by 1 base and J by 7 bases, with 5 bases between them. CDR1 is MDHEN, CDR2 SYDVKM, per germline. Here the CDR3 reads CASSLYVNEQFF. In DNA form, the CDR3 reads TGTGCCAGCAGTTTATACGTTAATGAGCAGTTCTTC.

This clonotype was found many times. The chain is built from TRBV7-8 and TRBJ2-5; possibly TRBD1 for D (6 bases). V was cut by 2 bases and J by 5 bases, with 12 bases left in between. This CDR3 contains 14 residues. Germline V gene sequence: CDR1 SGHVS, CDR2 FQNEAQ. The CDR3 reads CASSLSQGMETQYF. In DNA, the CDR3 is TGTGCCAGCAGCTTATCCCAGGGGATGGAGACCCAGTACTTC. Full variable domain (rest looked up from reference TRBV7-8 and TRBJ2-5): GAGVSQSPRYKVAKRGQDVALRCDPISGHVSLFWYQQALGQGPEFLTYFQNEAQLDKSGLPSDRFFAERPEGSVSTLKIQRTQQEDSAVYLCASSLSQGMETQYFGPGTRLLVL.

This clonotype has at least ten counts. V usage is TRBV7-2 and J usage is TRBJ1-2; D gene ambiguous. Trimming removed 2 bases from V and 6 bases from J, with 13 bases in between. Germline assignment: CDR1 SGHTA and CDR2 FQGNSA. This CDR3 spans 14 amino acids. The chain's CDR3 is CASSLRGLSHGYTF. CDR3 DNA sequence: TGTGCCAGCAGCTTACGGGGATTGTCGCATGGCTACACCTTC. Full variable domain (outside the CDR3, taken from reference TRBV7-2 and TRBJ1-2): GAGVSQSPSNKVTEKGKDVELRCDPISGHTALYWYRQSLGQGLEFLIYFQGNSAPDKSGLPSDRFSAERTGGSVSTLTIQRTQQEDSAVYLCASSLRGLSHGYTFGSGTRLTVV.

The table lists this clonotype with a few counts. The V call is TRBV6-5, the J call TRBJ1-2, with D perhaps TRBD1 (6 bases). This CDR3 has 15 amino acids. Trimming left V 5 bases short and J 0 bases short, with 13 bases between. Germline V gene data show CDR1 as MNHEY and CDR2 as SVGAGI. The CDR3 reads CASSISDSSNYGYTF. The CDR3 region has the DNA TGTGCCAGCAGTATATCGGACAGTTCTAACTATGGCTACACCTTC.

This chain uses TRBV6-2 or TRBV6-3 with TRBJ2-4; 7 bases are shared with TRBD1. The length of the CDR3 is 15 residues. Losses at the gene ends were 6 bases for V and 9 bases for J; bases not matched to a gene: 14. In germline, CDR1 is MNHEY, CDR2 SVGEGT. CDR3 residues: CASSHTTGAQVIQYF. The CDR3 nucleotides read TGTGCCAGCAGCCATACAACAGGGGCACAAGTCATTCAGTACTTC.

This clonotype came up a few times. The chain has TRBV4-3 and TRBJ1-6; 9 nucleotides line up with TRBD1. The CDR3 runs 18 residues. V shed 5 bases and J 6 bases; nucleotides not matched to a gene: 14. Germline CDR1 and CDR2: LGHNA and YSLEER. The CDR3 here is CASSAGLGQTGGNSPLHF. The DNA of the CDR3 is TGCGCCAGCAGCGCCGGACTCGGACAGACAGGGGGTAATTCACCCCTCCACTTT.

Ten or more counts support this clonotype. J is TRBJ2-5 and V is TRBV7-6; D perhaps matches TRBD2 (7 bases). The germline V gene has CDR1 SGHVS and CDR2 FNYEAQ. The V end was cut by 2 bases, the J end by 3 bases, with 13 bases between. This CDR3 has 15 amino acids. This CDR3 is CASSLWTGGEETQYF. The CDR3 DNA reads as TGTGCCAGCAGCTTATGGACGGGGGGCGAAGAGACCCAGTACTTC.

V usage is TRBV2 and J usage is TRBJ2-1; perhaps TRBD2 as D (7 bases). In germline, CDR1 is SNHLY, CDR2 FYNNEI. Between the trimmed V and J ends, which lost 6 bases and 3 bases, there was a span of 15 bases. This CDR3 is built from 15 residues. The CDR3 loop reads CASSGRGASYNEQFF. The CDR3 DNA follows: TGTGCCAGCAGCGGCCGGGGGGCCAGCTACAATGAGCAGTTCTTC.

This clonotype turned up a few times. V and J are TRBV9 and TRBJ2-7, with TRBD1 identical over 8 bases. Germline-derived CDR1 and CDR2 are SGDLS and YYNGEE. J lost 3 bases, V lost 0 bases, and 5 bases had no gene match. The CDR3 runs to 15 residues. The CDR3 region is CASSVGGQDLYEQYF. The CDR3, as DNA: TGTGCCAGCAGCGTAGGGGGACAGGACCTCTACGAGCAGTACTTC.

This clonotype was seen a handful of times. The rearrangement joins TRBV7-2 to TRBJ1-1, with a weak D call TRBD1 (6 bases). V shed 0 bases and J shed 0 bases, with 8 bases lying between them. Germline values: CDR1 SGHTA, CDR2 FQGNSA. This CDR3 is built from 15 residues. CDR3 protein: CASSLAGTMNTEAFF. In DNA, the CDR3 is TGTGCCAGCAGCTTAGCGGGGACAATGAACACTGAAGCTTTCTTT.

Ten or more counts support this clonotype. The genes are TRBV5-1 and TRBJ1-2; possibly TRBD1 for D (6 bases). The V and J ends lost 4 bases and 5 bases respectively, with 9 bases between them. The V gene's germline CDR1 is SGHRS and CDR2 YFSETQ. This CDR3 is built from 12 residues. The CDR3 here is CASSEGQYGYTF. The CDR3 bases are TGCGCCAGCAGCGAAGGACAGTATGGCTACACCTTC.

There are a few counts of this clonotype. This chain links TRBV29-1 with TRBJ2-1; 13 bases fit TRBD2. This CDR3 spans 18 amino acids. CDR1 is SQVTM, CDR2 ANQGSEA, per germline. V trimming: 4 bases; J trimming: 2 bases; junction bases outside the gene matches: 11. CDR3 sequence reads: CSVVPTSGGRIAYNEQFF. As DNA, the CDR3 is TGCAGCGTTGTCCCGACTAGCGGGGGGCGAATCGCCTACAATGAGCAGTTCTTC.

This clonotype has a handful of counts. This chain uses TRBV29-1 with TRBJ2-1; 8 positions match TRBD1. CDR3 length equals 13 residues. Germline values: CDR1 SQVTM, CDR2 ANQGSEA. The junction had 9 bases not matched to a gene; V was cut back by 6 bases and J by 8 bases. Here the CDR3 DNA reads TGCAGCGTCAGGACAGGGTCTAGTGATGAGCAGTTCTTC. Amino acid sequence: CSVRTGSSDEQFF.

This rearrangement joins TRBV5-8 to TRBJ1-2; D gene uncertain. The CDR3 is 16 residues long. CDR1 is SGHTS and CDR2 is YDEGEE in the germline V gene. V was clipped by 3 bases and J by 2 bases, with 17 bases between them. The CDR3 spells CASSYLGMGVNYGYTF. CDR3 nucleotides: TGTGCCAGCAGCTACCTAGGGATGGGCGTAAACTATGGCTACACCTTC.

This clonotype was counted between two and nine times. This sequence joins TRBV12-5 and TRBJ1-6; TRBD1 agrees at 8 bases. Trimming took 1 base from V and 7 from J; bases not matched to a gene: 6. CDR3 length equals 16 residues. Germline CDR1 is LGHNT and CDR2 is FRNRAP. CDR3 coding DNA: TGTGCTAGTGGTTTGGCCCTCCGGGACAGGAATTCACCCCTCCACTTT. It specifies CASGLALRDRNSPLHF.

The table lists this clonotype with a few counts. This chain connects TRBV29-1 to TRBJ2-6; D gene unclear. CDR1 SQVTM and CDR2 ANQGSEA come from the germline V gene. The V and J ends lost 4 bases and 0 bases respectively, with 4 bases between them. This CDR3 is 13 amino acids long. The CDR3 loop reads CSVVLSGANVLTF. DNA of the CDR3: TGCAGCGTTGTCCTCTCTGGGGCCAACGTCCTGACTTTC.